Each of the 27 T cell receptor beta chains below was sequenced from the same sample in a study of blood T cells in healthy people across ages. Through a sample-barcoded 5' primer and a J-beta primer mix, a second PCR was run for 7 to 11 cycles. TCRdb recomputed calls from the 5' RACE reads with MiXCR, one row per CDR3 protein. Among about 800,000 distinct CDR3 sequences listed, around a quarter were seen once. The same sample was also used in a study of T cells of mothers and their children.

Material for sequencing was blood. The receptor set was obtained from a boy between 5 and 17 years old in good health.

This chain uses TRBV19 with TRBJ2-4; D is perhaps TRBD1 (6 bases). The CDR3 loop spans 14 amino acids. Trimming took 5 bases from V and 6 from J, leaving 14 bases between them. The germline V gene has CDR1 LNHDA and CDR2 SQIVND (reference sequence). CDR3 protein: CASSSRDNLNIQYF. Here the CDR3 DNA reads TGTGCCAGTAGTTCCCGGGACAACCTAAACATTCAGTACTTC.

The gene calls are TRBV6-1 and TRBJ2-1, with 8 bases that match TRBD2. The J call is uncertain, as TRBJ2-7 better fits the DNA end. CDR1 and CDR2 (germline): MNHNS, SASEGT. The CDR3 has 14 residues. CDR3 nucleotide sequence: TGTGCCAGTAGGAGACCGGGACTAGACTACGAGCAGTACTTC. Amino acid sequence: CASRRPGLDYEQYF.

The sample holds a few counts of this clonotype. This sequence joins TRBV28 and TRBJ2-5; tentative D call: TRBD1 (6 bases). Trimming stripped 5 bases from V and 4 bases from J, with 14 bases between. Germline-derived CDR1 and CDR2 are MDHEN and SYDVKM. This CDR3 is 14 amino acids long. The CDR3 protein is CASSPRDNRETQYF. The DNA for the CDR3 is TGTGCCAGCAGTCCCCGGGACAACCGAGAGACCCAGTACTTC.

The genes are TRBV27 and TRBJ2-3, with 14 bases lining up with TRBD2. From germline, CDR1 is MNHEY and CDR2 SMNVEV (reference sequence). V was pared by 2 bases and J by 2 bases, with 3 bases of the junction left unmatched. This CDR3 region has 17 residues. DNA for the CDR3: TGTGCCAGCAGTTTAAGGGGACTAGCGGGAGACACAGATACGCAGTATTTT. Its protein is CASSLRGLAGDTDTQYF.

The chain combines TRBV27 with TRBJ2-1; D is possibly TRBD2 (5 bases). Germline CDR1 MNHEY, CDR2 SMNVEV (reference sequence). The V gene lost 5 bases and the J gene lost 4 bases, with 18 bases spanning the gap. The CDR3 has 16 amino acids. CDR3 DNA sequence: TGTGCCAGCAGTCCAACCGGAGGTTCTTTTTACAATGAGCAGTTCTTC. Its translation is CASSPTGGSFYNEQFF.

The CDR3: CASSLGASSYEQYF. CDR3 in DNA: TGTGCCAGCAGTTTGGGGGCCAGCTCCTACGAGCAGTACTTC. This chain uses TRBV12-3 or TRBV12-4 with TRBJ2-7; perhaps TRBD1 as D (6 bases). With 3 bases removed from V and 0 bases from J, the gap between germline ends came to 9 bases. The CDR3 extends over 14 amino acids.

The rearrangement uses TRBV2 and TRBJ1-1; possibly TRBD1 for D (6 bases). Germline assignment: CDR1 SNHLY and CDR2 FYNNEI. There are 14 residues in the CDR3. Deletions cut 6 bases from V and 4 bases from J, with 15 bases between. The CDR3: CASSFEQGITEAFF. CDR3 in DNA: TGTGCCAGCAGCTTCGAACAGGGCATCACTGAAGCTTTCTTT.

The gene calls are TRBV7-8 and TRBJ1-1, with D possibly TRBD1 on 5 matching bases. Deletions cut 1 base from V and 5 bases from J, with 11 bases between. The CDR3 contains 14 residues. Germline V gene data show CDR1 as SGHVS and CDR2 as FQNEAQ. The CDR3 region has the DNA TGTGCCAGCAGCTTAGACGCGAGGGGAACTGAAGCTTTCTTT. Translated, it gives CASSLDARGTEAFF.

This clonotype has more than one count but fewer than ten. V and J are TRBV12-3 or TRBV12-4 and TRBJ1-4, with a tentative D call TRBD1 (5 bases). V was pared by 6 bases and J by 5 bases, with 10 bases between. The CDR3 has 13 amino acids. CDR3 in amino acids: CASSHRLNEKLFF. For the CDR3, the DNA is TGTGCCAGCAGCCACAGGTTAAATGAAAAACTGTTTTTT.

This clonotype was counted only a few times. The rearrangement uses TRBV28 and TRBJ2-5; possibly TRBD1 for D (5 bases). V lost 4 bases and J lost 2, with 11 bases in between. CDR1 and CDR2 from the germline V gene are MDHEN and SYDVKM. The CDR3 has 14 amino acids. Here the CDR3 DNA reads TGTGCCAGCAGTTCAGGCAGGGAACAAGAGACCCAGTACTTC. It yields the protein CASSSGREQETQYF.

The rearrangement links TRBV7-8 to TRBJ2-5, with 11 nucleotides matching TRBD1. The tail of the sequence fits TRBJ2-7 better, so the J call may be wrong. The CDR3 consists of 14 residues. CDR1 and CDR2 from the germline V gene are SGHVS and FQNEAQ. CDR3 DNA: TGTGCCAGCAGCCGACGGGACAGGGGGGCCGAGCAGTACTTC. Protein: CASSRRDRGAEQYF.

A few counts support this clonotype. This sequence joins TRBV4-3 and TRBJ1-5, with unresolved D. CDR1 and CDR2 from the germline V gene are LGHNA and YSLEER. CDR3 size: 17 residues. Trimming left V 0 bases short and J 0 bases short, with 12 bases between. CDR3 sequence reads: CASSQDFRGYSNQPQHF. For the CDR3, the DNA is TGCGCCAGCAGCCAAGATTTCAGAGGGTATAGCAATCAGCCCCAGCATTTT.

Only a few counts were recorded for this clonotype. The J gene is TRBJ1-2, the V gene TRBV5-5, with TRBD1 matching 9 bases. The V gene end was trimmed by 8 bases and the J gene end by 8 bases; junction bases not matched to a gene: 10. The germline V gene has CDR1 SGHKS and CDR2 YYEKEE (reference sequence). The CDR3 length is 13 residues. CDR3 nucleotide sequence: TGTGCCAGTAGCCAGGGACAGGGAAGAGGCTACACCTTC. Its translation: CASSQGQGRGYTF.

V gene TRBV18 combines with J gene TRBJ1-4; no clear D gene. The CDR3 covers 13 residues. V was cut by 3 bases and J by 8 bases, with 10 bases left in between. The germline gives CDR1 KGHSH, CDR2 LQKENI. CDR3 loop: CASSPGMAEKLFF. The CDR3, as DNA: TGTGCCAGCTCACCGGGGATGGCGGAAAAACTGTTTTTT. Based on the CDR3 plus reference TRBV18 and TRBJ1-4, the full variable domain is NAGVMQNPRHLVRRRGQEARLRCSPMKGHSHVYWYRQLPEEGLKFMVYLQKENIIDESGMPKERFSAEFPKEGPSILRIQQVVRGDSAAYFCASSPGMAEKLFFGSGTQLSVL.

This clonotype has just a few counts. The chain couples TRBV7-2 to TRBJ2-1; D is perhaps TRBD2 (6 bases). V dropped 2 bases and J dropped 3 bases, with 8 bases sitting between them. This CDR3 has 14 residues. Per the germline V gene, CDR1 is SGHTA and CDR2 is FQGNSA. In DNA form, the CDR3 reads TGTGCCAGCAGCTTACGGAGGGGCTACAATGAGCAGTTCTTC. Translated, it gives CASSLRRGYNEQFF.

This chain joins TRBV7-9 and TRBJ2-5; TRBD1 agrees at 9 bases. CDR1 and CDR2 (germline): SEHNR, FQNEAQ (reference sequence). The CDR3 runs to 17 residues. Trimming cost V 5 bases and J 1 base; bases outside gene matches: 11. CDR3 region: CASSESGTGFPQETQYF. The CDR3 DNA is TGTGCCAGCAGCGAATCCGGGACAGGGTTTCCCCAAGAGACCCAGTACTTC.

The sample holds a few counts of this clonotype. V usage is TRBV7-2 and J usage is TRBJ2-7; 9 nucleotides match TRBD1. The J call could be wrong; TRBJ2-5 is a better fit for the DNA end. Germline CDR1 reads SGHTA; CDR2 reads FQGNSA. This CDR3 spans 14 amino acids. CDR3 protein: CASSSTGGWETQYF. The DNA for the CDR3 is TGTGCCAGCAGCTCAACAGGGGGCTGGGAGACCCAGTACTTC.

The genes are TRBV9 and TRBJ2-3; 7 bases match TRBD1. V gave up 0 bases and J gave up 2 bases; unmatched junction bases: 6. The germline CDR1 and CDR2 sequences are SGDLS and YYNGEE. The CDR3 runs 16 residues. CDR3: CASSVDPTGATDTQYF. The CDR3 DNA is TGTGCCAGCAGCGTAGATCCCACAGGGGCCACAGATACGCAGTATTTT.

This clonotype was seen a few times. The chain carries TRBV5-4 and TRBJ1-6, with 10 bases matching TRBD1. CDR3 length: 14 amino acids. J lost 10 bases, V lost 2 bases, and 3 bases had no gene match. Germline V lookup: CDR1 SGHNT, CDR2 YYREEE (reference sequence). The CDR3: CASSLGQGESPLHF. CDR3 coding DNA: TGTGCCAGCAGCTTAGGACAGGGGGAATCACCCCTCCACTTT.

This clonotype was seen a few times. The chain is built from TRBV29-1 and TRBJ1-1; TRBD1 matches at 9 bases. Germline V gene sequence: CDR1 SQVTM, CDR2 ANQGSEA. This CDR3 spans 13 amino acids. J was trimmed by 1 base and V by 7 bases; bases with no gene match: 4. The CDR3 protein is CSAEGQGNTEAFF. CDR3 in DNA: TGCAGCGCGGAGGGACAGGGGAACACTGAAGCTTTCTTT.

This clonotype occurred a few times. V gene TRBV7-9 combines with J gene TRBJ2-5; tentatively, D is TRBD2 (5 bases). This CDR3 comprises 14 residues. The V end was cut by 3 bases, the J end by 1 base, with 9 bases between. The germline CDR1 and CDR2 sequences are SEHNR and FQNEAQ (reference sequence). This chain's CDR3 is CASSFLAPQETQYF. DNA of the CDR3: TGTGCCAGCAGCTTCCTAGCCCCCCAAGAGACCCAGTACTTC.

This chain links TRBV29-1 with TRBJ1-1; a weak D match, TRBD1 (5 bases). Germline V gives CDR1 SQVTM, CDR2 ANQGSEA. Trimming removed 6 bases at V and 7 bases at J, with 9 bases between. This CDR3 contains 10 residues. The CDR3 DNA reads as TGCAGCGTCGGGACGGGTGAAGCTTTCTTT. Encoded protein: CSVGTGEAFF.

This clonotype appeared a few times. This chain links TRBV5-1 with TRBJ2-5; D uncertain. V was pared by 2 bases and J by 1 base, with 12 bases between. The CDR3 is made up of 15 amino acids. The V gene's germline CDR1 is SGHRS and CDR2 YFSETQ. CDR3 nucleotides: TGCGCCAGCAGCTTACGGACGGTATCCCAAGAGACCCAGTACTTC. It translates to CASSLRTVSQETQYF.

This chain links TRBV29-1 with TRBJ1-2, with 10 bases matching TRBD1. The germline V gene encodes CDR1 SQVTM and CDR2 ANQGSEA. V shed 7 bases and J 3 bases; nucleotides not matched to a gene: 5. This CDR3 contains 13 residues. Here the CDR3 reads CSGKDRGDYGYTF. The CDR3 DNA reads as TGCAGCGGGAAGGACAGGGGGGACTATGGCTACACCTTC.

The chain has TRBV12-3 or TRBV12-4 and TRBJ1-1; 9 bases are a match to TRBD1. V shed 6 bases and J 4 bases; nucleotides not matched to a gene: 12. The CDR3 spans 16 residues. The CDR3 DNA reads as TGTGCCAGCAGCCTGGGACAGGGAGTATTGGGCACTGAAGCTTTCTTT. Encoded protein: CASSLGQGVLGTEAFF.

CDR3 nucleotide sequence: TGTGCCAGCAGTTTAGGGGGACAGGGATCTTATGAGCAGTTCTTC. Translating it yields CASSLGGQGSYEQFF. This chain uses TRBV28 with TRBJ2-5; 9 bases align to TRBD1. Judging by the DNA end, TRBJ2-1 fits better; the J call may be wrong. The CDR3 length is 15 residues. The V gene's germline CDR1 is MDHEN and CDR2 SYDVKM.

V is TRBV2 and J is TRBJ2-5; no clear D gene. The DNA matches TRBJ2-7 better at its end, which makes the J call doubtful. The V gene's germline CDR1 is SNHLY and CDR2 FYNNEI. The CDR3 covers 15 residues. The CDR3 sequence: CASSEGSSRSYEQYF. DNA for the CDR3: TGTGCCAGCAGTGAAGGGAGTTCCCGCTCCTACGAGCAGTACTTC.